The 2 T cell receptor beta chains in this list originate from one sample, sequenced in a study of cytomegalovirus exposure and HLA in healthy donors. Researchers ran the PCR with 60 Vbeta and 13 Jbeta primers. Using immunoSEQ multiplex PCR, the repertoire was profiled, and TCRdb retains in-frame clones only, with some absent. The sample has fewer than 150,000 clones; approximately 80% are singletons. Sequencing was done on a sample of PBMCs. The receptor set was obtained from a woman under 30 in good health and CMV-seronegative.

The V gene is TRBV7-2, the J gene TRBJ2-7; TRBD2 aligns across 8 bases. From germline, CDR1 is SGHTA and CDR2 FQGNSA. This CDR3 has 15 amino acids. J was trimmed by 3 bases and V by 5 bases; bases with no gene match: 9. CDR3 DNA sequence: TGTGCCAGCAGCCCAGGGCGGGGGGTAGGCTACGAGCAGTACGTC. This sequence encodes CASSPGRGVGYEQYV.

This chain joins TRBV9 and TRBJ2-2, with 9 bases aligning to TRBD2. This CDR3 contains 19 residues. The V segment lost 2 bases and the J segment 2 bases; nucleotides outside the gene matches: 13. CDR1 SGDLS and CDR2 YYNGEE come from the germline V gene. The CDR3 loop reads CASSVYSGGLLLNTGELFF. CDR3 coding DNA: TGTGCCAGCAGCGTTTATAGCGGGGGTTTACTTCTCAACACCGGGGAGCTGTTTTTT.